This T cell receptor (beta chain) appears in the sequencing data of a study of cytomegalovirus exposure and HLA in healthy donors. This clone was seen more than once but under ten times. Trimming removed 1 base from V and 7 bases from J; junction bases left unmatched: 2. The germline V gene has CDR1 SGHAT and CDR2 FQNNGV. The CDR3 is 13 amino acids. Primers for the PCR totalled 60 Vbeta and 13 Jbeta. The method was immunoSEQ multiplex PCR; TCRdb's version includes in-frame clones alone and lacks a portion of them. The table records some 100,000 clones, around three quarters of them present only once. Sequenced: PBMCs. This chain joins TRBV11-2 and TRBJ1-1, with 8 bases fitting TRBD1. This TCR was sampled from a man between 45 and 60 years old in good health and CMV-seropositive. CDR3 residues: CASSLAGQGEAFF. The CDR3 bases are TGTGCCAGCAGCTTAGCTGGACAGGGTGAAGCTTTCTTT.